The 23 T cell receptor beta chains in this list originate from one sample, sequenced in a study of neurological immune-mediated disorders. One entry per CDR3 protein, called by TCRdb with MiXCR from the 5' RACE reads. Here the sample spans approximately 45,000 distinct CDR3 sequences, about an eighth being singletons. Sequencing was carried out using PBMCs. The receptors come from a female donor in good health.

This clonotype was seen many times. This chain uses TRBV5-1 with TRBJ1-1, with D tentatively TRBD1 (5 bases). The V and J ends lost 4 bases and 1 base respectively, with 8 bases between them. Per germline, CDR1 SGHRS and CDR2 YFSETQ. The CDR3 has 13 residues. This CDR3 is CASSQGRNTEAFF. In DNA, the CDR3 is TGCGCCAGCAGCCAGGGACGGAACACTGAAGCTTTCTTT. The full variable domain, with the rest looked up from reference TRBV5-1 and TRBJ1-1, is KAGVTQTPRYLIKTRGQQVTLSCSPISGHRSVSWYQQTPGQGLQFLFEYFSETQRNKGNFPGRFSGRQFSNSRSEMNVSTLELGDSALYLCASSQGRNTEAFFGQGTRLTVV.

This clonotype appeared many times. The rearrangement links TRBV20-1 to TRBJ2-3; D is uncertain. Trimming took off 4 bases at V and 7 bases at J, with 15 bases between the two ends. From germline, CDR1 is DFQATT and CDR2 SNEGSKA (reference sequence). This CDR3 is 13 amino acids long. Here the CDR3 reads CSAIQGGANTQYF. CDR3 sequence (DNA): TGCAGTGCTATCCAAGGCGGCGCAAATACGCAGTATTTT.

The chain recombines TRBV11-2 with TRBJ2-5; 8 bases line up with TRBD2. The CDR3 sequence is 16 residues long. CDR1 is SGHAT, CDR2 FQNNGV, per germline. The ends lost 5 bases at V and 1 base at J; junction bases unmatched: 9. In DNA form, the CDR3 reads TGTGCCAGCAGCCCCGGGACTAGTATCCCCCAAGAGACCCAGTACTTC. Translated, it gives CASSPGTSIPQETQYF.

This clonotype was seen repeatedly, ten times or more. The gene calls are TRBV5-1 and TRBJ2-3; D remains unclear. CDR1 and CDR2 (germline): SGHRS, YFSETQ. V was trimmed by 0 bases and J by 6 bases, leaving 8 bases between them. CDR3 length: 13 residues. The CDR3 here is CASSLDRFDTQYF. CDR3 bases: TGCGCCAGCAGCTTGGACCGCTTCGATACGCAGTATTTT.

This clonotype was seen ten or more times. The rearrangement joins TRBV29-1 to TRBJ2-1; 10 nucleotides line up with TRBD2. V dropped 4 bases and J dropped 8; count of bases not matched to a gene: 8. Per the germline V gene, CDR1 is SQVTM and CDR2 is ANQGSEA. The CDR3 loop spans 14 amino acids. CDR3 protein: CSVAPSGRSDEQFF. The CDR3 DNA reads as TGCAGCGTTGCGCCTAGCGGGAGAAGCGATGAGCAGTTCTTC.

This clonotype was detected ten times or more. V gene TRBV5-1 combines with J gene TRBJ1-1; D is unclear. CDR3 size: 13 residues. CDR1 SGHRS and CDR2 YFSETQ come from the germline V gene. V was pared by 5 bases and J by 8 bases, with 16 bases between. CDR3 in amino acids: CASRRVGSMEAFF. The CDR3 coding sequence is TGCGCCAGCAGACGGGTGGGTAGTATGGAAGCTTTCTTT.

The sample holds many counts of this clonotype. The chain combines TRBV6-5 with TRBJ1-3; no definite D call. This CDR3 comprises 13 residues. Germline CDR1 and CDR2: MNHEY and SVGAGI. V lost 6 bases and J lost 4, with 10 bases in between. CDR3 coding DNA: TGTGCCAGCAGCTCGGGGTGGGGAAACACCATATATTTT. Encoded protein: CASSSGWGNTIYF.

The CDR3 is CASSLLQRDQPQHF. As DNA, the CDR3 is TGTGCCAGCTCACTCTTACAGAGAGATCAGCCCCAGCATTTT. This rearrangement joins TRBV18 to TRBJ1-5; no reliable D call. The CDR3 has 14 amino acids. Germline values: CDR1 KGHSH, CDR2 LQKENI. The germline V and J ends were trimmed by 4 bases and 5 bases, with 12 bases remaining between them.

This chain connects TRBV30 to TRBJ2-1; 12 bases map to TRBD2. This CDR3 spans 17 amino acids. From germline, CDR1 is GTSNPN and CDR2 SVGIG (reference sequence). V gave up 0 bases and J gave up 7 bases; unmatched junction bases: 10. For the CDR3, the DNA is TGTGCCTGGAGTGTACAAATCGGACTAGCGGGGATAAATGAGCAGTTCTTC. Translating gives CAWSVQIGLAGINEQFF.

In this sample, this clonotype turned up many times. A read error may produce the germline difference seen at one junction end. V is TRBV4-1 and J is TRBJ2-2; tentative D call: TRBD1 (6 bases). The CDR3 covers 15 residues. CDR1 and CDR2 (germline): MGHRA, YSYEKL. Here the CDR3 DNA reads TGCGCCAGCAGGCAAGAGGGGGTGGGCACCGGGGAGCTGTTTTTT. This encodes CASRQEGVGTGELFF.

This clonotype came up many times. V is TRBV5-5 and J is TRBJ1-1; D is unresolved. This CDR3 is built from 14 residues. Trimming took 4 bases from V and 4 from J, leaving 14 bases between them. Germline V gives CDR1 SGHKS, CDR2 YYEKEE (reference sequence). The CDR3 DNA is TGTGCCAGCAGCAGGACGGATTATGCCACTGAAGCTTTCTTT. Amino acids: CASSRTDYATEAFF. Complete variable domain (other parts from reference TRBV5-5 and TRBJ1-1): DAGVTQSPTHLIKTRGQQVTLRCSPISGHKSVSWYQQVLGQGPQFIFQYYEKEERGRGNFPDRFSARQFPNYSSELNVNALLLGDSALYLCASSRTDYATEAFFGQGTRLTVV.

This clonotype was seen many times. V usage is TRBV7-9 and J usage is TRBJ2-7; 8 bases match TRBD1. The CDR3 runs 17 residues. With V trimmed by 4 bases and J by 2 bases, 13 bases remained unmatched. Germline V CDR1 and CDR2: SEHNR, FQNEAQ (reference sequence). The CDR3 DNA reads TGTGCCAGCAGCTCATCATTGGGGACAGGTGCCACCTACGAGCAGTACTTC. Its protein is CASSSSLGTGATYEQYF.

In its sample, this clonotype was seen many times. This CDR3 reads CSARGSDYGYTF. The CDR3 region has the DNA TGCAGTGCTAGAGGATCGGACTATGGCTACACCTTC. V and J are TRBV20-1 and TRBJ1-2; D ambiguous. Trimming pared 1 base from V and 3 bases from J, leaving 6 bases between. The germline V gene has CDR1 DFQATT and CDR2 SNEGSKA (reference sequence). The CDR3 consists of 12 residues.

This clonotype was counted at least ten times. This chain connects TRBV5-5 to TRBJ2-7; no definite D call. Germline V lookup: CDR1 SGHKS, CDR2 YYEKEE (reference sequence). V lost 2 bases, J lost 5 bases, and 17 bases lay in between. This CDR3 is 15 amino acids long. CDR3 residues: CASSFFGSVGDEQYF. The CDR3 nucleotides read TGTGCCAGCAGCTTCTTTGGGTCAGTCGGAGACGAGCAGTACTTC.

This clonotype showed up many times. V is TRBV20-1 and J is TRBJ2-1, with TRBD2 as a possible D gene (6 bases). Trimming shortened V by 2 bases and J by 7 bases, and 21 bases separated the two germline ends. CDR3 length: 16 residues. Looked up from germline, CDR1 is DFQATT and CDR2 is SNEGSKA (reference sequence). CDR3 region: CSARSPKRAQGNEQFF. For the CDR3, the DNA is TGCAGTGCTAGATCACCGAAGCGGGCCCAAGGAAATGAGCAGTTCTTC.

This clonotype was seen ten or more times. CDR3 sequence (DNA): TGCAGTGCTAGTAGGGGGGACAGCAATCAGCCCCAGCATTTT. This encodes CSASRGDSNQPQHF. The chain recombines TRBV20-1 with TRBJ1-5, with D possibly matching TRBD1 (6 bases). In germline, CDR1 is DFQATT, CDR2 SNEGSKA (reference sequence). Trimming took off 3 bases at V and 1 base at J, with 10 bases between the two ends. CDR3 length equals 14 residues.

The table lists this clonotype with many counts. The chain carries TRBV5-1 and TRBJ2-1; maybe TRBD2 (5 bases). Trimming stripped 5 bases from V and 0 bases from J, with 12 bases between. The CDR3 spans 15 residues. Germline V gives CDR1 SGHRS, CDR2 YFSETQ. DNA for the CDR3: TGCGCCAGCAGTGGAGGCCGGAGCTCCTACAATGAGCAGTTCTTC. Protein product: CASSGGRSSYNEQFF.

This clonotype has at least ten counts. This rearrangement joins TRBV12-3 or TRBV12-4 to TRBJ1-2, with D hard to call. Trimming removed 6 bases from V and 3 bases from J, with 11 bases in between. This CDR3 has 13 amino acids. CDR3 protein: CASSYPSDYGYTF. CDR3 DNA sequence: TGTGCCAGCAGCTACCCCTCGGACTATGGCTACACCTTC.

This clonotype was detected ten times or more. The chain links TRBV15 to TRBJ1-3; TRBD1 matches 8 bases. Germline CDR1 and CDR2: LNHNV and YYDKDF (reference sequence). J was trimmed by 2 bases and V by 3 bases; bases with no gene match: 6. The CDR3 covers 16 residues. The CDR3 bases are TGTGCCACCAGCAGTCCCCAGGGGGCCGCTGGAAACACCATATATTTT. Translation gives CATSSPQGAAGNTIYF.

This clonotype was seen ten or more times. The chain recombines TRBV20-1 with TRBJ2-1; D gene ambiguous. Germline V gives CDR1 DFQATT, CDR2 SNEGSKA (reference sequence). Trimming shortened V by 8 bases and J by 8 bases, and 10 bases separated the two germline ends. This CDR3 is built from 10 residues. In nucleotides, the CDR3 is TGCAGTCCTTCCCTCGATGAGCAGTTCTTC. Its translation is CSPSLDEQFF.

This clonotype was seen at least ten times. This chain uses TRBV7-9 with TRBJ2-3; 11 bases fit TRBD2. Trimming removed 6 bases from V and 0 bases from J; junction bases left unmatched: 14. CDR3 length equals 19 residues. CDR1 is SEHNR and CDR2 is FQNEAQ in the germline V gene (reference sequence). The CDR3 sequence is CASSHSPLAGASSTDTQYF. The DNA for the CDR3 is TGTGCCAGCAGTCACTCCCCACTAGCGGGAGCTTCTAGCACAGATACGCAGTATTTT.

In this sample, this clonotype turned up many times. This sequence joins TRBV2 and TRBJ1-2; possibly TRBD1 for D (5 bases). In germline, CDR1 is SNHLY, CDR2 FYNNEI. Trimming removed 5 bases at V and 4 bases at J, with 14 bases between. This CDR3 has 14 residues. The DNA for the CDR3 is TGTGCCAGCAGTTTAAGGGACCTCGGCTATGGCTACACCTTC. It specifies CASSLRDLGYGYTF.

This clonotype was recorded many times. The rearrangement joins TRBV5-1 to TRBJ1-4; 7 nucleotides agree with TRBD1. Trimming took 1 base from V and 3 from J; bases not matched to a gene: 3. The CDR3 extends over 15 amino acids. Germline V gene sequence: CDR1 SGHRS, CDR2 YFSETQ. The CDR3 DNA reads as TGCGCCAGCAGCTTGCAAGGGGGCCCTAATGAAAAACTGTTTTTT. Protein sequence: CASSLQGGPNEKLFF.